This TCR beta chain stems from a study of control samples from healthy donors and cancer patients. TCRdb's copy holds only in-frame clones and misses some; the assay was immunoSEQ multiplex PCR. This sample has some 99,000 clones, with 90% found just once. From germline, CDR1 is LNHNV and CDR2 YYDKDF (reference sequence). The CDR3 has 12 residues. As regards this clone: The junction departs from the called germline gene at one end, perhaps through a read error.

Sequencing was performed on blood. This TCR was recovered from a human donor in good health. The donor label of this sample is uncertain. The chain couples TRBV15 to TRBJ1-1; D gene ambiguous. The chain's CDR3 is CATSRDVGRQLF. CDR3 bases: TGTGCCACCAGCAGAGATGTCGGCAGGCAGTTGTTT.